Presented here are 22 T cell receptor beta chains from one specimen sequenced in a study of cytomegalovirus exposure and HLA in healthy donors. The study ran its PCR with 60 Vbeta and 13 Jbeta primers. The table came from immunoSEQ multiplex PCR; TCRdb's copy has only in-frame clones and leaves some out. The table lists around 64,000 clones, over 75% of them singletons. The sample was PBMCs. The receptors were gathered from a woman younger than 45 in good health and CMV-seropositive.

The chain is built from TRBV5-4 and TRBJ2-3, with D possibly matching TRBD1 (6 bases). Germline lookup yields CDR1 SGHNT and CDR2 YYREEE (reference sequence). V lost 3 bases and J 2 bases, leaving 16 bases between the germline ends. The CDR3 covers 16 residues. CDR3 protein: CASSWVDRLHTDTQYF. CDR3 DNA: TGTGCCAGCAGCTGGGTAGACAGGCTGCACACAGATACGCAGTATTTT.

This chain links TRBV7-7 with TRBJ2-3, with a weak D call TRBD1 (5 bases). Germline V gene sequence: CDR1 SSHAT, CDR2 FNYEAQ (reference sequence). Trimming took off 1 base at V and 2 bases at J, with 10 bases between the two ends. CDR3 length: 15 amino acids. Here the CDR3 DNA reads TGTGCCAGCAGCTTAGTGGCAGGGTCCACAGATACGCAGTATTTT. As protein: CASSLVAGSTDTQYF.

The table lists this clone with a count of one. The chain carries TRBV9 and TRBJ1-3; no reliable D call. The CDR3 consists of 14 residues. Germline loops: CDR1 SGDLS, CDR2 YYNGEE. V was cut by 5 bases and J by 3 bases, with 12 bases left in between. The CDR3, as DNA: TGTGCCAGCAGTGACGGGATTGATGGAAACACCATATATTTT. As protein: CASSDGIDGNTIYF.

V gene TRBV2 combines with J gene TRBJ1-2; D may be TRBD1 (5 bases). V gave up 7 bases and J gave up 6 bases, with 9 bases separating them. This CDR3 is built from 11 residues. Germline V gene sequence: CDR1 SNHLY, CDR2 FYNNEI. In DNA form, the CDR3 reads TGTGCCAGCACCAGGGTAGATGGCTACACCTTC. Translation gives CASTRVDGYTF.

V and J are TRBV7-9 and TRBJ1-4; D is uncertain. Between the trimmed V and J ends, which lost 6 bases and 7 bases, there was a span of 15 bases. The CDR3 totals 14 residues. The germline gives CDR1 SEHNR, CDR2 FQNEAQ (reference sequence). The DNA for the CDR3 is TGTGCCAGCAGTCATACCGAACTACTTGAAAAACTGTTTTTT. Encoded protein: CASSHTELLEKLFF.

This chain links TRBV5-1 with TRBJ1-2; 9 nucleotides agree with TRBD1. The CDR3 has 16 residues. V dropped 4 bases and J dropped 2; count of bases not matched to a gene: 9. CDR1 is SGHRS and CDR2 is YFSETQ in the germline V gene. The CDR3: CASSPSGQGKNYGYTF. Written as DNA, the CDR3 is TGCGCCAGCAGCCCGTCCGGACAGGGGAAGAACTATGGCTACACCTTC.

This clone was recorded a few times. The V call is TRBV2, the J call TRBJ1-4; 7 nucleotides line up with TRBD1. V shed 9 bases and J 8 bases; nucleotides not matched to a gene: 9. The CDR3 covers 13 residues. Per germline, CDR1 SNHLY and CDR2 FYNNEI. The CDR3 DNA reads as TGTGCCAGTGCGACAGGGCGTGAAGAAAAACTGTTTTTT. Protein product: CASATGREEKLFF.

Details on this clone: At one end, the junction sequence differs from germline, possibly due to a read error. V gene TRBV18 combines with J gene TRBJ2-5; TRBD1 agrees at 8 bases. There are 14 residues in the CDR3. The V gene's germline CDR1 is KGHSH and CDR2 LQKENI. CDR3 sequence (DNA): TGTGCCAGCTCGCCTACGACAGGGGTAGAGGCCCAGTACTTC. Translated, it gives CASSPTTGVEAQYF.

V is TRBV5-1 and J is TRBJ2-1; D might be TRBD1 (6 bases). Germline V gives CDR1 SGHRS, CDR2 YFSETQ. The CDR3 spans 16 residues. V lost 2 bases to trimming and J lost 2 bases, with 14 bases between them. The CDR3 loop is CASSFLPGTTYNEQFF. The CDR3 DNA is TGCGCCAGCAGCTTCCTACCAGGGACAACCTACAATGAGCAGTTCTTC.

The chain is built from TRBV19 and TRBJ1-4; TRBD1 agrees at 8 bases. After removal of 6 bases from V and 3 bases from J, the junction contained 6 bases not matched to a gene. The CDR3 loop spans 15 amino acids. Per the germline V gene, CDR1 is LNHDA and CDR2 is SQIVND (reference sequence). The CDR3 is CASRPRTGPNEKLFF. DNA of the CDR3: TGTGCCAGTAGGCCCAGGACAGGGCCTAATGAAAAACTGTTTTTT.

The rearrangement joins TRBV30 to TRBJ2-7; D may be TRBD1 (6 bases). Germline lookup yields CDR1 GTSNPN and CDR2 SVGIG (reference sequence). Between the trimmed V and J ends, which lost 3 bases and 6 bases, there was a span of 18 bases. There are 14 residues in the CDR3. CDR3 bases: TGTGCCTGGAGGCGAACAGGGATGGGGCGCGAGCAGTACTTC. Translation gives CAWRRTGMGREQYF.

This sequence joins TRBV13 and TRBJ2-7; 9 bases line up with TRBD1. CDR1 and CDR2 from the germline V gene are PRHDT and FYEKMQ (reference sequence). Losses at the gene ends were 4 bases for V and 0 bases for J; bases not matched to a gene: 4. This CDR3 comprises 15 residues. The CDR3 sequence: CASSSGQGISYEQYF. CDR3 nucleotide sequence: TGTGCCAGCAGCTCTGGACAGGGGATCTCCTACGAGCAGTACTTC.

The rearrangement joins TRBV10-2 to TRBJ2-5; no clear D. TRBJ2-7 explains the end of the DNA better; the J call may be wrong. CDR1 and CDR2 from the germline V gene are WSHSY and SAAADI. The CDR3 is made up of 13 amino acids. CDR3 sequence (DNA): TGCGCCAGCAGCCCCGTCGATGTCTACGAGCAGTACTTC. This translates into CASSPVDVYEQYF.

CDR3 residues: CASSLRGQLLEQYF. CDR3 in DNA: TGTGCCAGCAGTTTACGCGGACAGCTCCTCGAGCAGTACTTC. V usage is TRBV27 and J usage is TRBJ2-7; TRBD1 might be the D (6 bases). CDR3 length equals 14 residues. CDR1 is MNHEY, CDR2 SMNVEV, per germline (reference sequence). V was clipped by 2 bases and J by 6 bases, with 14 bases between them.

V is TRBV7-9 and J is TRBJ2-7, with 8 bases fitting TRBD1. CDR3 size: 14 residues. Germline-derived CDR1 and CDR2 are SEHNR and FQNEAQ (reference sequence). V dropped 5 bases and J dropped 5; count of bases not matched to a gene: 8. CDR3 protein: CASSHSDRGDEQYF. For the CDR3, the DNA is TGTGCCAGCAGCCACTCCGACAGGGGCGACGAGCAGTACTTC.

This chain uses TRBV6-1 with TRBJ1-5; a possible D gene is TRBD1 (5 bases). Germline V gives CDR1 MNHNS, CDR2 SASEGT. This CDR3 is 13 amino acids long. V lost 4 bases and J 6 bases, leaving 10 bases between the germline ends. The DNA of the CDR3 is TGTGCCAGCAGTGTAGGGGTGGGTCAGCCCCAGCATTTT. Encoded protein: CASSVGVGQPQHF.

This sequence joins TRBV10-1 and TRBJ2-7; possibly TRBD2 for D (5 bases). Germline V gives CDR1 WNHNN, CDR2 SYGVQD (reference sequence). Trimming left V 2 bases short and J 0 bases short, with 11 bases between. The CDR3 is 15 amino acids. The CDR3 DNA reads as TGCGCCAGCAGTGAGGAAGCGGAGAACTCCTACGAGCAGTACTTC. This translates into CASSEEAENSYEQYF.

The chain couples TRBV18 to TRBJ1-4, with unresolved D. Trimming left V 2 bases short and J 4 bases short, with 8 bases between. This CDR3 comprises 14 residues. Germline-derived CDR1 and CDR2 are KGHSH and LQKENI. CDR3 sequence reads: CASSPAQNNEKLFF. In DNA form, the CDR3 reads TGTGCCAGCTCACCAGCCCAGAATAATGAAAAACTGTTTTTT.

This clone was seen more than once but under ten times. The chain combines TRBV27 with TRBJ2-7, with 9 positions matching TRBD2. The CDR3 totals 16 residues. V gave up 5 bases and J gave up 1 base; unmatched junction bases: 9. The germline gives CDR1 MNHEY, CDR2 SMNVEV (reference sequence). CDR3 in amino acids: CASSPLGTSRSYEQYF. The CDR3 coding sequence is TGTGCCAGCAGTCCCCTTGGGACTAGCCGATCCTACGAGCAGTACTTC.

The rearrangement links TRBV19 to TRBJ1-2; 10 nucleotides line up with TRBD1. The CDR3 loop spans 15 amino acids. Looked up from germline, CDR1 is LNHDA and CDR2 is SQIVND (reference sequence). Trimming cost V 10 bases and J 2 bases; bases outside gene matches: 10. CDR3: CATWPGTGVNYGYTF. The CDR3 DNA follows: TGTGCCACTTGGCCGGGGACAGGGGTAAACTATGGCTACACCTTC.

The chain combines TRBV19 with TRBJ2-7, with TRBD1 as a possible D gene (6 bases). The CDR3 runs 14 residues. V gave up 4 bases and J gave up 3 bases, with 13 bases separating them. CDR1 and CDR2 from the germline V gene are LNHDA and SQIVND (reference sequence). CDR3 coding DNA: TGTGCCAGTAGTAATTCCCAGGGGCGCTACGAGCAGTACTTC. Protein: CASSNSQGRYEQYF.

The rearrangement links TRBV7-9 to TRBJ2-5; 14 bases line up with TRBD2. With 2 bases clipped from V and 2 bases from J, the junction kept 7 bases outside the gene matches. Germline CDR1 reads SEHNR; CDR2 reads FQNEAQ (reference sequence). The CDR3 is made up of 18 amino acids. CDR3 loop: CASSLSRGLAGVQETQYF. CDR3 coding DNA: TGTGCCAGCAGCTTAAGCCGGGGACTAGCGGGAGTACAAGAGACCCAGTACTTC.